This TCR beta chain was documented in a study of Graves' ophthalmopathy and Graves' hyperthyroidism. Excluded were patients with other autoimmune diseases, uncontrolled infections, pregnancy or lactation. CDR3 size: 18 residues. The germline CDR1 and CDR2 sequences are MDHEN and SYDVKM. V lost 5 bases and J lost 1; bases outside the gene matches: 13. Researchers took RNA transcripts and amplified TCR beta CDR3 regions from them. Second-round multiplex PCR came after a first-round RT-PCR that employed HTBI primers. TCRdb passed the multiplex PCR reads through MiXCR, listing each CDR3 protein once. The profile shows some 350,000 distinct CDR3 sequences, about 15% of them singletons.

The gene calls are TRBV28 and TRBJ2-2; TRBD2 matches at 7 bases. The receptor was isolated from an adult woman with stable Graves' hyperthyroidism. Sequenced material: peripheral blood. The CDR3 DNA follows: TGTGCCAGCAGTATCCCGCGCGGGCTAGCGGAGAACACCGGGGAGCTGTTTTTT. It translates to CASSIPRGLAENTGELFF.